This TCR beta chain was identified during a study of blood T cell repertoires in COVID-19. As for the study in general: COVID-19 samples from acute and convalescent phases originated in the United States, Italy and Spain.

Per the original methods: Amplified reference gene primers provided the basis for estimating nucleated cell counts. This table comes from immunoSEQ multiplex PCR, and its TCRdb copy is limited to in-frame clones, with some not included. That table gives V, J and clone size, and the DNA gave D and trimming. The profile shows 50,000 to 65,000 clones, about nine tenths of them singletons. CDR1 LGHDT and CDR2 YNNKEL come from the germline V gene (reference sequence). This CDR3 region has 13 residues. V dropped 0 bases and J dropped 7 bases, with 7 bases sitting between them. The sample consisted of peripheral blood. The chain joins TRBV3-1 (or the pseudogene TRBV3-2) to TRBJ1-5; D is ambiguous. The clonotype was recovered from a man in his forties or fifties with active COVID-19. The CDR3 sequence: CASSQDLRQPQHF. The CDR3 DNA follows: TGTGCCAGCAGCCAAGATTTGAGACAGCCCCAGCATTTT.